This T cell receptor beta chain comes out of a study of T cells in localized non-small cell lung cancer. Study findings and constraints: There was higher T cell clonality in uninvolved adjacent lung than in tumor, and it was highest there.

Germline assignment: CDR1 SGHDT and CDR2 YYEEEE. The V end lost 4 bases, the J end lost 0 bases, and 11 bases lay between the germline ends. The CDR3 sequence is 14 residues long. A note on this clone: Its antigen is currently unknown.

TCRdb's copy holds only in-frame clones and misses some; the assay was immunoSEQ multiplex PCR. The sample includes about 52,000 clones, approximately 86% of them seen just once. This clonotype originated in a female donor with stage II lung adenocarcinoma. The input for sequencing was PBMCs, taken before any cancer treatment. The chain uses TRBV5-6 and TRBJ2-7; TRBD2 is a possible D gene (6 bases). CDR3 protein: CASSVGLSSYEQYF. In DNA form, the CDR3 reads TGTGCCAGCAGCGTGGGACTCAGCTCCTACGAGCAGTACTTC.